The clone carrying this TCR beta chain was counted only a few times. Its target is not known. These data originate in a study of cytomegalovirus exposure and HLA in healthy donors. About the research overall: Among the approximately 400 genotyped donors, 81% were placed in the Caucasian-associated ancestry cluster.

Study-wide points: Exclusion applied to some V segments, including TRBV6-2 and TRBV6-3, as they were indistinguishable. Later analysis suggested most CMV-associated TCR beta chains were HLA-restricted. As a later analysis showed, a missense DCLRE1C variant was linked to trimming of TCR beta V- and J-genes.

This PCR relied on a set of 60 Vbeta primers and 13 Jbeta primers. The data were produced by immunoSEQ multiplex PCR, yet TCRdb's version contains in-frame clones alone and is incomplete. The sample records 140,000 or so clones, about 84% being singletons. Looked up from germline, CDR1 is LNHDA and CDR2 is SQIVND (reference sequence). The ends lost 6 bases at V and 3 bases at J; junction bases unmatched: 8. The CDR3 has 15 residues. The chain recombines TRBV19 with TRBJ1-5; 7 bases agree with TRBD1. Sequenced material: PBMCs. The receptor comes from a woman aged 18 to 35 in good health and CMV-seropositive. As DNA, the CDR3 is TGTGCCAGTAGCCCCCTAGACAGGGACAATCAGCCCCAGCATTTT. This sequence encodes CASSPLDRDNQPQHF.